These 17 T cell receptor beta chains were sequenced from one sample in a study of cytomegalovirus exposure and HLA in healthy donors listed by TCRdb under 2017. Library method: the immunoSEQ multiplex PCR assay. TCRdb provides this immuneACCESS table in a form limited to in-frame rearrangements. Some clones are lacking; in checked studies, under half of them reflect an unresolved V gene, and why the rest are absent is not known. The sample table shows roughly 64,000 clones, and 90% to 95% are seen once. The top ten clones comprise approximately 5% of the sample. The specimen was PBMCs. The receptors stem from a woman under 30 in good health and CMV-seropositive.

CDR3 in amino acids: CASSYLASGTEAFF. The CDR3 DNA follows: TGTGCCAGCAGTTACCTAGCCTCGGGGACTGAAGCTTTCTTT. The V gene is TRBV6-5, the J gene TRBJ1-1; D not certain. CDR1 and CDR2 from the germline V gene are MNHEY and SVGAGI. CDR3 length equals 14 residues. The V gene lost 2 bases and the J gene lost 5 bases, with 12 bases spanning the gap.

The V and J genes are TRBV19 and TRBJ2-2, with 10 bases identical to TRBD2. The CDR3 sequence is 18 residues long. Unmatched junction bases numbered 11, after V lost 5 bases and J lost 2 bases. The germline CDR1 and CDR2 sequences are LNHDA and SQIVND (reference sequence). CDR3 DNA sequence: TGTGCCAGTAGTTGGACGCCAGCGGGAGGGCCAAACACCGGGGAGCTGTTTTTT. This translates into CASSWTPAGGPNTGELFF.

The chain has TRBV1 and TRBJ2-1; the tabulated D call, TRBD2, remains unverified against the DNA. TRBV1 is described as a pseudogene. This CDR3 contains 15 residues. This CDR3 reads CTSRPRDSACNEQFF. For the CDR3, the DNA is TGCACCAGCAGACCCCGGGACTCAGCTTGCAATGAGCAGTTCTTC.

The V and J genes are TRBV5-5 and TRBJ2-2; D is ambiguous. V was clipped by 0 bases and J by 8 bases, with 8 bases between them. Germline V lookup: CDR1 SGHKS, CDR2 YYEKEE (reference sequence). This CDR3 contains 13 residues. This CDR3 is CASSLAPEGELFF. CDR3 in DNA: TGTGCCAGCAGCTTGGCTCCTGAGGGGGAGCTGTTTTTT.

The chain is built from TRBV10-3 and TRBJ2-3; TRBD2 matches 9 bases. The V gene's germline CDR1 is ENHRY and CDR2 SYGVKD. The CDR3 has 13 residues. The V gene end was trimmed by 4 bases and the J gene end by 4 bases; junction bases not matched to a gene: 0. Written as DNA, the CDR3 is TGTGCCATCAGTGGGACTAGCGCAGATACGCAGTATTTT. Amino acids: CAISGTSADTQYF.

This chain uses TRBV19 with TRBJ1-1, with D tentatively TRBD1 (5 bases). CDR1 and CDR2 (germline): LNHDA, SQIVND (reference sequence). V was clipped by 7 bases and J by 4 bases, with 13 bases between them. The CDR3 totals 13 residues. CDR3 nucleotides: TGTGCCAGTAATTGGGCAGGGCCCACTGAAGCTTTCTTT. Protein product: CASNWAGPTEAFF.

This chain joins TRBV29-1 and TRBJ1-1, with 7 bases identical to TRBD1. Germline V CDR1 and CDR2: SQVTM, ANQGSEA. The junction had 11 bases not matched to a gene; V was cut back by 2 bases and J by 2 bases. CDR3 length: 16 amino acids. CDR3 in amino acids: CSVEWFDKGANTEAFF. In DNA form, the CDR3 reads TGCAGCGTTGAATGGTTCGATAAGGGGGCTAACACTGAAGCTTTCTTT.

This chain joins TRBV29-1 and TRBJ2-1, with 8 positions matching TRBD1. This CDR3 contains 15 residues. Germline trimming cut 4 bases from V and 4 bases from J; bases unmatched to any gene: 9. Looked up from germline, CDR1 is SQVTM and CDR2 is ANQGSEA. For the CDR3, the DNA is TGCAGCGTTGCTCGTGGGGACAGGAGTTACAATGAGCAGTTCTTC. It codes for CSVARGDRSYNEQFF.

The chain links TRBV27 to TRBJ1-2; unclear D gene. V shed 5 bases and J shed 4 bases, with 23 bases lying between them. Germline CDR1 and CDR2: MNHEY and SMNVEV (reference sequence). The CDR3 has 17 amino acids. CDR3 sequence reads: CASSRTIDRPGGYGYTF. The CDR3 nucleotides are TGTGCCAGCAGTCGAACCATAGACCGCCCAGGAGGCTATGGCTACACCTTC.

This chain connects TRBV28 to TRBJ1-2, with 10 nucleotides matching TRBD1. Germline CDR1 reads MDHEN; CDR2 reads SYDVKM. The V segment lost 3 bases and the J segment 8 bases; nucleotides outside the gene matches: 6. This CDR3 contains 14 residues. The CDR3 nucleotides read TGTGCCAGCAGTTTGGGGACAGGGGCCGCCGGCTACACCTTC. Translation gives CASSLGTGAAGYTF.

V is TRBV7-2 and J is TRBJ2-7, with TRBD2 matching 10 bases. Germline V gene sequence: CDR1 SGHTA, CDR2 FQGNSA. This CDR3 is built from 12 residues. Trimming at V came to 11 bases and at J to 7 bases, leaving 8 bases not matched to a gene. The CDR3 spells CASHSGGIEQYF. The CDR3 DNA sequence: TGTGCCTCCCATAGCGGGGGGATTGAGCAGTACTTC.

This sequence joins TRBV6-1 and TRBJ1-2; D is unclear. With 0 bases removed from V and 2 bases from J, the gap between germline ends came to 13 bases. The CDR3 is made up of 16 amino acids. Per germline, CDR1 MNHNS and CDR2 SASEGT. CDR3 in amino acids: CASSEAFVRENYGYTF. The CDR3 DNA sequence: TGTGCCAGCAGTGAAGCCTTTGTAAGGGAGAACTATGGCTACACCTTC.

Concerning this clone: At one end, the junction sequence differs from germline, possibly due to a read error. The chain employs TRBV2 and TRBJ1-1, with 12 bases identical to TRBD1. The CDR3 spans 16 residues. CDR1 is SNHLY, CDR2 FYNNEI, per germline. CDR3 DNA sequence: TGTGCCAGCAGCGAAGGGACAGGGGGCCGGAACACTGAAGCTTTCTTT. Its protein product is CASSEGTGGRNTEAFF.

The chain recombines TRBV2 with TRBJ2-3, with D hard to call. Germline CDR1 and CDR2: SNHLY and FYNNEI. The CDR3 is 14 amino acids. V was cut by 6 bases and J by 3 bases, with 13 bases left in between. The CDR3 sequence: CASSERYSTDTQYF. The CDR3, as DNA: TGTGCCAGCAGCGAAAGATACTCAACAGATACGCAGTATTTT.

The chain joins TRBV6-1 to TRBJ2-1; 13 bases are shared with TRBD2. With 4 bases clipped from V and 0 bases from J, the junction kept 12 bases outside the gene matches. CDR3 length: 20 amino acids. Germline V gives CDR1 MNHNS, CDR2 SASEGT. CDR3 nucleotides: TGTGCCAGCAGTGGGTACTGGACTAGCGGGGGCCAAAGCTCCTACAATGAGCAGTTCTTC. It codes for CASSGYWTSGGQSSYNEQFF.

This clone was detected many times. The V gene is TRBV5-6, the J gene TRBJ2-7; TRBD1 is a possible D gene (6 bases). With 1 base removed from V and 0 bases from J, the gap between germline ends came to 17 bases. The CDR3 length is 17 residues. Germline CDR1 SGHDT, CDR2 YYEEEE. The CDR3 loop reads CASSLSRVGGFSYEQYF. CDR3 in DNA: TGTGCCAGCAGCTTGTCTCGGGTAGGGGGTTTCTCCTACGAGCAGTACTTC.

This chain's CDR3 is CASSPRQGDAEAFF. In nucleotides, the CDR3 is TGTGCCAGCAGCCCCAGACAGGGGGACGCTGAAGCTTTCTTT. This chain links TRBV5-8 with TRBJ1-1; TRBD1 agrees at 9 bases. Looked up from germline, CDR1 is SGHTS and CDR2 is YDEGEE. V lost 4 bases to trimming and J lost 6 bases; unmatched junction nucleotides: 7. The length of the CDR3 is 14 residues.